This is a list of T cell receptor beta chains from one sample in a study of T cells in Graves' hyperthyroidism and ophthalmopathy. TCRdb redid the calling of the multiplex PCR reads with MiXCR, one entry per CDR3 protein. The sample includes about 95,000 distinct CDR3 sequences, 35% to 50% of them seen just once. The sample comprised peripheral blood or thyroid tissue (not recorded which). The receptors shown here come from a woman in her thirties with Graves' hyperthyroidism. Both conserved end residues are part of each CDR3. A D gene is named only where the DNA matches it firmly. Part of the rows lack a size; the others show once, few, many or a class for expanded clones.

many	.	TRBJ2-2	TRBV28	TGTGCCAGCTCGAGAGGAGGGGTCGGGGAGCTGTTTTTT	CASSRGGVGELFF
many	.	TRBJ1-6	TRBV7-9	TGTGCCAGCAGCGCCGGGACATCTAATTCACCCCTCCACTTT	CASSAGTSNSPLHF
.	TRBD1	TRBJ1-5	TRBV7-8	TGTGCCAGCAGCTCACGACAGGGTTATCAGCCCCAGCATTTT	CASSSRQGYQPQHF
few	.	TRBJ1-2	TRBV27	TGTGCCAGCAGTTCTCTTGGGGGTGCGGGGGAACGATATGGCTACACCTTC	CASSSLGGAGERYGYTF
.	.	TRBJ2-5	TRBV15	TGTGCCACTGCTGTGGGCCGAGAGACCCAGTACTTC	CATAVGRETQYF
.	.	TRBJ2-7	TRBV15	TGTGCCACCAGCAGCTCAGGGTACTCCTACGAGCAGTACTTC	CATSSSGYSYEQYF
once	TRBD1	TRBJ1-1	TRBV25-1	TGTGCCAGCAGAGGACAGGCGAACACTGAAGCTTTCTTT	CASRGQANTEAFF
many	.	TRBJ1-3	TRBV15	TGTGCCACCAGCAGAGTGTCAGTTGGAAACACCATATATTTT	CATSRVSVGNTIYF
many	.	TRBJ2-7	TRBV20-1	TGCAGTGCCGGGAAGGGGGGAGCACTGTCCTACGAGCAGTACTTC	CSAGKGGALSYEQYF
many	.	TRBJ1-1	TRBV28	TGTGCCAGCAGTTTCGGAAACACTGAAGCTTTCTTT	CASSFGNTEAFF
few	.	TRBJ2-6	TRBV2	TGTGCCAGCAGAGGGGGAAGGAGCTCTGGGGCCAACGTCCTGACTTTC	CASRGGRSSGANVLTF
few	TRBD1	TRBJ2-7	TRBV20-1	TGCAGTGCTAGTCCCGGGACAGCAGACTACGAGCAGTACTTC	CSASPGTADYEQYF
.	.	TRBJ1-3	TRBV7-2	TGTGCCAGCAGTTTTTCAATGAACACCATATATTTT	CASSFSMNTIYF
many	.	TRBJ1-2	TRBV7-9	TGTGCCAGCACCCGACCGACGGGCCTAAGGGGCTACACCTTC	CASTRPTGLRGYTF
many	TRBD2	TRBJ2-5	TRBV20-1	TGCAGTGCGACCGGACTAGCGGGGCAAGAGACCCAGTACTTC	CSATGLAGQETQYF
.	TRBD2	TRBJ2-7	TRBV20-1	TGCAGTGCTAGTGGGACTAGCGGGAATAGGTACGAGCAGTACTTC	CSASGTSGNRYEQYF
many	.	TRBJ1-5	TRBV4-2	TGTGCCAGCAGCCAAGATTGGGGGCAGCCCCAGCATTTT	CASSQDWGQPQHF
many	.	TRBJ1-1	TRBV19	TGTGCCAGTATCGAAGGGGGAAGGATGAACACTGAAGCTTTCTTT	CASIEGGRMNTEAFF
many	.	TRBJ2-7	TRBV7-2	TGTGCCAGCAGTGTAACGCTCTACGAGCAGTACTTC	CASSVTLYEQYF
few	.	TRBJ1-2	TRBV7-2	TGTGCCAGCAGCTTAGCGTACCGCGGGACCTATGGCTACACCTTC	CASSLAYRGTYGYTF
many	TRBD1	TRBJ1-2	TRBV5-1	TGCGCCAGCAGCTCTCGGACAGGGAGTAACTATGGCTACACCTTC	CASSSRTGSNYGYTF
many	.	TRBJ1-4	TRBV9	TGTGCCAGCAGCCTTCCCCAGGGGTTTACAGGAGGCGGAAAACTGTTTTTT	CASSLPQGFTGGGKLFF
many	TRBD2	TRBJ2-3	TRBV7-6	TGTGCCAGCAGCCCCCCCCGGGCGGGAGCTGACACAGATACGCAGTATTTT	CASSPPRAGADTDTQYF
.	TRBD2	TRBJ2-5	TRBV7-7	TGTGCTAGCAGCCCGACTAGCGGGGAAGAGACCCAGTACTTC	CASSPTSGEETQYF
.	.	TRBJ1-1	TRBV11-2	TGTGCCAGCAGCGTCCATCCAGGGGTTGAAGCTTTCTTT	CASSVHPGVEAFF
.	TRBD1	TRBJ1-2	TRBV29-1	TGCAGCGTTGAAGAAAACAGGGGGTACACCTTC	CSVEENRGYTF
.	TRBD1	TRBJ1-6	TRBV20-1	TGCAGTGCTAAGGGGGGACAGGGGTATTCACCCCTCCACTTT	CSAKGGQGYSPLHF
.	.	TRBJ2-7	TRBV27	TGTGCCAGCAGTTTTAATCTCCGCGAGCAGTACTTC	CASSFNLREQYF
.	TRBD2	TRBJ2-5	TRBV7-9	TGTGCCAGCAGCCAAGAGGGGCTAGCGGGAGGTCTAGAGACCCAGTACTTC	CASSQEGLAGGLETQYF
.	.	TRBJ2-7	TRBV4-2	TGTGCCAGCAGCCAAGCTAGGGGCGCATACGAGCAGTACTTC	CASSQARGAYEQYF
many	.	TRBJ2-7	TRBV3-1	TGTGCCAGCAGCCAAGACCTCGGGGCTGTTTACGAGCAGTACTTC	CASSQDLGAVYEQYF
many	.	TRBJ1-5	TRBV7-9	TGTGCCAGCAGCTCTCAGGGAGCCAATCAGCCCCAGCATTTT	CASSSQGANQPQHF
many	TRBD1	TRBJ2-7	TRBV5-1	TGCGCCAGCAGCTTGCAGCAGGGGGCGGTGGCCGAGCAGTACTTC	CASSLQQGAVAEQYF
.	TRBD2	TRBJ2-3	TRBV4-1	TGCGCCAGCAGCCAAGGGACTAGCGGGATGCTAACAGATACGCAGTATTTT	CASSQGTSGMLTDTQYF
many	TRBD2	TRBJ2-7	TRBV7-9	TGTGCCAGCACCAACTACTCGGGGGGAGTTTACGAGCAGTACTTC	CASTNYSGGVYEQYF
once	.	TRBJ2-7	TRBV7-6	TGTGCCAGCAGTTCCACGCGCGAGCAGTACTTC	CASSSTREQYF
.	.	TRBJ1-1	TRBV7-8	TGTGCCAGCAGCTTAGCAGGGTCGACCACTGAAGCTTTCTTT	CASSLAGSTTEAFF
many	TRBD2	TRBJ2-2	TRBV10-3	TGTGCCATCAGTAGAACTAGCGGGAGTGCGAGCACCGGGGAGCTGTTTTTT	CAISRTSGSASTGELFF
many	TRBD1	TRBJ1-2	TRBV5-1	TGCGCCAGCAGCGGAGGACAGGGGGGCTTCTATGGCTACACCTTC	CASSGGQGGFYGYTF
many	.	TRBJ1-2	TRBV9	TGTGCCAGCAGCGTAGGCCACGGGGTTGGTGATGGCTACACCTTC	CASSVGHGVGDGYTF
.	TRBD2	TRBJ2-5	TRBV2	TGTGCCAGCAGCGCGGGAGGGCCTCGGGAGCAGTACTTC	CASSAGGPREQYF
.	.	TRBJ2-6	TRBV7-3	TGTGCCAGCAGCTTCTTCCCCAGGACCGGGGCCAACGTCCTGACTTTC	CASSFFPRTGANVLTF
few	TRBD2	TRBJ2-3	TRBV2	TGTGCCAGCATTAACGGGTGGGGAGGGGGCACAGATACGCAGTATTTT	CASINGWGGGTDTQYF
many	.	TRBJ1-2	TRBV27	TGTGCCAGCAGGGGAGGAGACAGGCCCTATGGCTACACCTTC	CASRGGDRPYGYTF
many	TRBD1	TRBJ1-5	TRBV4-2	TGTGCCAGCAGCCAAGATCTGTTCACAGGGGGAGTGCGCAATCAGCCCCAGCATTTT	CASSQDLFTGGVRNQPQHF
many	.	TRBJ1-1	TRBV6-6	TGTGCCAGCAGTTACCCCAGGGATAGTACTGAAGCTTTCTTT	CASSYPRDSTEAFF
many	TRBD2	TRBJ2-7	TRBV28	TGTGCCAGCAGCTCTACCGGGACTACTACCTACGAGCAGTACTTC	CASSSTGTTTYEQYF
.	TRBD1	TRBJ2-7	TRBV2	TGTGCCAGCAAAACCCGACAGGGCACCTACGAGCAGTACTTC	CASKTRQGTYEQYF
many	.	TRBJ2-5	TRBV5-6	TGTGCCAGCAGCGGCCCGGACAGCGATCTCCAAGAGACCCAGTACTTC	CASSGPDSDLQETQYF
many	.	TRBJ1-5	TRBV2	TGTGCCAGCCAAGTAAACGCGCAGCCCCAGCATTTT	CASQVNAQPQHF
.	.	TRBJ2-3	TRBV2	TGTGCCAGCAGTGAACACCCCACAGATACGCAGTATTTT	CASSEHPTDTQYF
many	.	TRBJ2-5	TRBV4-1	TGCGCCAGCAGCCAAGTTCCATCCTGGGAGACCCAGTACTTC	CASSQVPSWETQYF
.	TRBD1	TRBJ1-2	TRBV2	TGTGCCAGCAGCCCCTGGACTAGGGGGCAGAACTATGGCTACACCTTC	CASSPWTRGQNYGYTF
many	TRBD2	TRBJ2-7	TRBV12-3/TRBV12-4	TGTGCCAGCACCCAAATTTGGGGACTAGCGGACCCCTACGAGCAGTACTTC	CASTQIWGLADPYEQYF
many	.	TRBJ2-7	TRBV19	TGTGCCAGTAGTATAGTGGCCAACTCCTACGAGCAGTACTTC	CASSIVANSYEQYF
.	.	TRBJ2-5	TRBV15	TGTGCCACCAGCCCGGGATTAGAGACCCAGTACTTC	CATSPGLETQYF
many	.	TRBJ1-2	TRBV20-1	TGCAGTGCTAGTGGCAGGGGTCGGTATGGCTACACCTTC	CSASGRGRYGYTF
many	TRBD1	TRBJ2-5	TRBV6-1	TGTGCCAGCAGTGAATGGACAGGGCGAGGGGAGACCCAGTACTTC	CASSEWTGRGETQYF
.	TRBD1	TRBJ1-2	TRBV20-1	TGCAGTGCTAGATCTGGGACAGACTATGGCTACACCTTC	CSARSGTDYGYTF